This T cell receptor (beta chain) was captured in a study of OX40 agonist ivuxolimab in advanced cancers. Overall study context: The dose-escalation group included hepatocellular carcinoma, melanoma, renal cell carcinoma and head and neck cancer.

Assay used: immunoSEQ multiplex PCR; TCRdb lists only in-frame clones, some missing. The sample has 60,000 or so clones, roughly 81% seen once; the top ten hold 4% to 6%. Germline V gene data show CDR1 as MRHNA and CDR2 as SNTAGT. J gave up 6 bases and V 7 bases, and 17 bases lay outside the gene matches. The CDR3 spans 17 residues. The receptor's source is an adult with an advanced solid tumor such as melanoma, head and neck, liver or kidney cancer. The V call is TRBV6-4, the J call TRBJ2-2; 7 positions agree with TRBD2. This material consisted of CD4+ or CD8+ T cells sorted from blood, taken in a trial of the OX40 agonist ivuxolimab. Here the CDR3 reads CASTFTRTRSPSGELFF. Written as DNA, the CDR3 is TGTGCCAGCACCTTTACTAGGACTAGATCCCCGTCCGGGGAGCTGTTTTTT.